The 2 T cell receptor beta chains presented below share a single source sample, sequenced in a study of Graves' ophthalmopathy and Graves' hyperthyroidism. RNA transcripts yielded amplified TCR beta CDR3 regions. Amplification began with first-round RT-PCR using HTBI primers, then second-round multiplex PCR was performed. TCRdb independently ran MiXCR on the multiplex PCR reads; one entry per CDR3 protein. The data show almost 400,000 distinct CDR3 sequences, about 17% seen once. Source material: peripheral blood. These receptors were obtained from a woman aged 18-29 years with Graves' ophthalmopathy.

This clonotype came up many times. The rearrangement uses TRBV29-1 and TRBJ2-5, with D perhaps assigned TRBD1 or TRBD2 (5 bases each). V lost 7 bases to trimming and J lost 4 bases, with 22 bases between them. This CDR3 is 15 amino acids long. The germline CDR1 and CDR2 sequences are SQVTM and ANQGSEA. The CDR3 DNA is TGCAGCGCCTTCCCAACCCGGGGCAAGGGAGAGACCCAGTACTTC. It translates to CSAFPTRGKGETQYF. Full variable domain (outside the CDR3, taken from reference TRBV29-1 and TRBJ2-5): SAVISQKPSRDICQRGTSLTIQCQVDSQVTMMFWYRQQPGQSLTLIATANQGSEATYESGFVIDKFPISRPNLTFSTLTVSNMSPEDSSIYLCSAFPTRGKGETQYFGPGTRLLVL.

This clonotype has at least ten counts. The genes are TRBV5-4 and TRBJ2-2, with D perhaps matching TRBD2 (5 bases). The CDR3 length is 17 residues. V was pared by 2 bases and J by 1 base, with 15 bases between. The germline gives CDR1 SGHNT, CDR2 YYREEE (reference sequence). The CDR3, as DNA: TGTGCCAGCAGCTTCCGGACGGGAAGGGAGAACACCGGGGAGCTGTTTTTT. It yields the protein CASSFRTGRENTGELFF.